This passage covers 10 T cell receptor beta chains from one sample sequenced in a study of T-cell memory formation after mild COVID-19. TCRdb recomputed calls from the 5' RACE reads with MiXCR, one row per CDR3 protein. The sample yields 400,000 to 550,000 distinct CDR3 sequences, 20% to 30% seen once. The sample comprised PBMCs or a T cell subset sorted from them (not recorded which). All receptors come from an adult woman who had mild COVID-19 (a few samples of this study predate the infection). Cell type and time point are not known.

The V and J genes are TRBV25-1 and TRBJ1-5, with D possibly matching TRBD1 (6 bases). There are 14 residues in the CDR3. Per the germline V gene, CDR1 is MGHDK and CDR2 is SYGVNS. Trimming shortened V by 4 bases and J by 6 bases, and 13 bases separated the two germline ends. CDR3 loop: CASSGAGGSQPQHF. CDR3 in DNA: TGTGCCAGCAGTGGGGCGGGGGGCAGTCAGCCCCAGCATTTT.

Many counts were recorded for this clonotype. This chain links TRBV27 with TRBJ2-1; TRBD2 matches 10 bases. V was clipped by 7 bases and J by 7 bases; unmatched bases: 7. This CDR3 has 14 residues. CDR1 is MNHEY, CDR2 SMNVEV, per germline (reference sequence). The CDR3 bases are TGTGCCAGCACTAGACTAGCGGGTAGGAATGAGCAGTTCTTC. Amino acids: CASTRLAGRNEQFF.

The V call is TRBV7-7, the J call TRBJ2-1; D is undetermined. The CDR3 is 13 residues long. Trimming cost V 5 bases and J 9 bases, with 14 bases left between them. Germline V gene lookup returns CDR1 SSHAT and CDR2 FNYEAQ (reference sequence). In nucleotides, the CDR3 is TGTGCCAGCAGCGCGTCTTTGTCATCTGAGCAGTTCTTC. Translated, it gives CASSASLSSEQFF.

V is TRBV20-1 and J is TRBJ2-1, with TRBD2 as a possible D gene (5 bases). The CDR3 is made up of 14 amino acids. The V gene lost 0 bases and the J gene lost 10 bases, with 16 bases spanning the gap. Germline V CDR1 and CDR2: DFQATT, SNEGSKA (reference sequence). The CDR3 loop reads CSAREGGRSAEQFF. The CDR3 DNA follows: TGCAGTGCTAGAGAAGGTGGGAGATCAGCGGAGCAGTTCTTC.

This clonotype was recorded at least ten times. The chain is built from TRBV27 and TRBJ2-3; 8 nucleotides agree with TRBD2. Trimming cost V 0 bases and J 0 bases; bases outside gene matches: 2. This CDR3 contains 16 residues. Germline V CDR1 and CDR2: MNHEY, SMNVEV (reference sequence). The CDR3 region is CASSLSPSGSTDTQYF. The CDR3 coding sequence is TGTGCCAGCAGTTTATCGCCTAGCGGGAGCACAGATACGCAGTATTTT.

The chain couples TRBV7-8 to TRBJ1-3; the D is unclear. The CDR3 has 12 amino acids. With 6 bases removed from V and 4 bases from J, the gap between germline ends came to 7 bases. Germline assignment: CDR1 SGHVS and CDR2 FQNEAQ. The DNA for the CDR3 is TGTGCCAGCAGGCCTCCGGGAAACACCATATATTTT. This translates into CASRPPGNTIYF. The full variable domain, in which reference TRBV7-8 and TRBJ1-3 provide the parts outside the CDR3, is GAGVSQSPRYKVAKRGQDVALRCDPISGHVSLFWYQQALGQGPEFLTYFQNEAQLDKSGLPSDRFFAERPEGSVSTLKIQRTQQEDSAVYLCASRPPGNTIYFGEGSWLTVV.

V usage is TRBV5-5 and J usage is TRBJ1-3; the match to TRBD1 covers 8 bases. The CDR3 loop spans 14 amino acids. J was trimmed by 2 bases and V by 3 bases; bases with no gene match: 1. Germline V CDR1 and CDR2: SGHKS, YYEKEE (reference sequence). CDR3 sequence reads: CASSSDRAGNTIYF. For the CDR3, the DNA is TGTGCCAGCAGCTCGGACAGGGCTGGAAACACCATATATTTT.

This clonotype showed up just a few times. V gene TRBV18 combines with J gene TRBJ1-1; TRBD1 is a possible D gene (6 bases). Germline CDR1 and CDR2: KGHSH and LQKENI. This CDR3 contains 16 residues. The V end lost 3 bases, the J end lost 6 bases, and 20 bases lay between the germline ends. CDR3 protein: CASSPLRGAGGAEAFF. The CDR3 DNA sequence: TGTGCCAGCTCACCGTTACGGGGGGCGGGGGGCGCTGAAGCTTTCTTT. Complete variable domain (other parts from reference TRBV18 and TRBJ1-1): NAGVMQNPRHLVRRRGQEARLRCSPMKGHSHVYWYRQLPEEGLKFMVYLQKENIIDESGMPKERFSAEFPKEGPSILRIQQVVRGDSAAYFCASSPLRGAGGAEAFFGQGTRLTVV.

This clonotype was detected a few times. The chain links TRBV5-1 to TRBJ2-2, with 8 positions matching TRBD2. In germline, CDR1 is SGHRS, CDR2 YFSETQ. The CDR3 totals 16 residues. J lost 1 base, V lost 4 bases, and 6 bases had no gene match. In DNA, the CDR3 is TGCGCCAGCAGCCCGCCCCTAGCGGGGAACACCGGGGAGCTGTTTTTT. Translated: CASSPPLAGNTGELFF.

This clonotype was detected ten times or more. The V gene is TRBV27, the J gene TRBJ2-3; D gene ambiguous. The V gene lost 6 bases and the J gene lost 4 bases, with 11 bases spanning the gap. Germline CDR1 reads MNHEY; CDR2 reads SMNVEV (reference sequence). The CDR3 extends over 13 amino acids. The CDR3 is CASSSGLSDTQYF. CDR3 nucleotide sequence: TGTGCCAGCAGCTCGGGTCTTTCAGATACGCAGTATTTT.